This T cell receptor beta chain was documented in a study of identical twins. The CDR3 covers 12 residues. V shed 8 bases and J 8 bases; nucleotides not matched to a gene: 6. TCRdb re-called the 5' RACE reads through MiXCR, storing one row per CDR3 protein. The sample gives a few hundred thousand distinct CDR3 sequences, roughly 10% of which show up once; about 8.1% is in the top ten. This clonotype appeared many times. This sequence originates from a woman aged 50 to 60 in good health. V usage is TRBV12-3 or TRBV12-4 and J usage is TRBJ2-1, with 7 bases lining up with TRBD2. The sequencing input was naive T cells sorted from blood. The CDR3 protein is CASRGSRYEQFF. The CDR3, as DNA: TGTGCCAGCCGCGGGAGCCGTTATGAGCAGTTCTTC.